This T cell receptor (beta chain) was documented in a study of low-dose radiotherapy and immunotherapy resistance in tumors. About the study: The regimen for patients comprised intravenous nivolumab 240 mg every two weeks plus intravenous ipilimumab 1 mg/kg every six weeks. Intravenous cyclophosphamide 200 mg/m2 was given every two weeks, one day before radiation and immunotherapy.

Trimming took off 6 bases at V and 0 bases at J, with 6 bases between the two ends. CDR3 size: 13 residues. TRAV- and TRBV-specific primers, spanning alpha and beta chains, primed first-strand cDNA. With a constant-region primer and a V-primer adapter, TCRs were subjected to around 18 PCR cycles of amplification. TCRdb itself ran the reads through MiXCR, one entry per CDR3 protein. Among tens of thousands of distinct CDR3 sequences listed, around 27% were seen once. The time point is: before trial treatment. The study gave donors nivolumab, ipilimumab, aspirin, low-dose cyclophosphamide and low-dose radiotherapy.

V gene TRBV12-3 or TRBV12-4 combines with J gene TRBJ2-4; D is undetermined. This clonotype was sampled from a male donor with rectosigmoid adenocarcinoma. Sequenced material: PBMCs, taken before treatment. CDR3 nucleotides: TGTGCCAGCAGCTTGGAAGCCAAAAACATTCAGTACTTC. The encoded protein is CASSLEAKNIQYF.